Detailed here is one T cell receptor (beta chain). Researchers divided each subset's genomic DNA evenly across several immunoSEQ plates. Libraries were prepared by immunoSEQ multiplex PCR; TCRdb keeps only in-frame clonotypes and omits some of them. The sample contains roughly 500,000 clones, roughly 95% of which appear only once. Subsets obtained from CD4+ cells comprised CD45RA+ naive and CD45RA-negative memory cells. V trimming: 3 bases; J trimming: 7 bases; junction bases outside the gene matches: 11. The CDR3 is 17 residues long. The germline V gene has CDR1 MDHEN and CDR2 SYDVKM. The source of the sample is a study of shared clonotypes between healthy human individuals.

The rearrangement links TRBV28 to TRBJ1-5; 11 bases line up with TRBD1. The sequence was obtained from a woman between 25 and 40 years old in good health. Sequencing was done on a sample of naive CD4+ T cells sorted from blood. Subset meaning: CD45RA+ positively selected. CDR3 nucleotides: TGTGCCAGCAGTTTGGGGACAGGGGGTCTGGGGCGGCAGCCCCAGCATTTT. Its translation is CASSLGTGGLGRQPQHF. Drawing the rest from reference TRBV28 and TRBJ1-5, the complete variable domain is DVKVTQSSRYLVKRTGEKVFLECVQDMDHENMFWYRQDPGLGLRLIYFSYDVKMKEKGDIPEGYSVSREKKERFSLILESASTNQTSMYLCASSLGTGGLGRQPQHFGDGTRLSIL.